These T cell receptor beta chains were read from a single sample in a study of blood T cell repertoires in COVID-19. Assay: immunoSEQ multiplex PCR; the TCRdb copy retains only in-frame clones and omits some. Counted here are 150,000 or so clones, just under 85% occurring once; the ten biggest clones make up about 3%. Sequences were obtained from peripheral blood. The receptors stem from a woman of 80 years or more with acute or convalescent COVID-19. The CDR3 runs from the conserved cysteine through the conserved F or W. D genes are given only for firm matches. Size is omitted from some rows. Given values are once, few, many or a class for expanded clones.

d_gene: TRBD1
len: 19
abundance: NA
v_gene: TRBV7-9
CDR3aa: CASSPRGSVGTGSWETQYF

d_gene: TRBD1
len: 13
abundance: NA
v_gene: TRBV5-6
CDR3aa: CASSWTGRETQYF

d_gene: TRBD1
len: 16
abundance: NA
v_gene: TRBV19
CDR3aa: CASRNTGDGVGTEAFF

d_gene: TRBD1
len: 15
abundance: NA
v_gene: TRBV7-2
CDR3aa: CASSLEGQGVYEQYF

d_gene: NA
len: 15
abundance: NA
v_gene: TRBV19
CDR3aa: CASRPTDFSNQPQHF

d_gene: TRBD1
len: 14
abundance: NA
v_gene: TRBV2
CDR3aa: CASSEVVRGETQYF

d_gene: NA
len: 14
abundance: once
v_gene: TRBV30
CDR3aa: CACPLGGYTDTQYF

d_gene: TRBD1
len: 18
abundance: few
v_gene: TRBV3-1/TRBV3-2
CDR3aa: CASSPSGQAATSYNEQFF

d_gene: NA
len: 15
abundance: NA
v_gene: TRBV7-2
CDR3aa: CASSLVFGNSYEQYF

d_gene: NA
len: 16
abundance: NA
v_gene: TRBV4-1
CDR3aa: CASSPFSSRVNTEAFF

d_gene: TRBD1
len: 15
abundance: NA
v_gene: TRBV9
CDR3aa: CASSAGQGLGNTIYF

d_gene: TRBD1
len: 14
abundance: NA
v_gene: TRBV19
CDR3aa: CASSISTGRQPQHF

d_gene: TRBD1
len: 15
abundance: NA
v_gene: TRBV25-1
CDR3aa: CASRGTGGRKDTQYF

d_gene: NA
len: 11
abundance: NA
v_gene: TRBV6-1
CDR3aa: CASSEGRGLFF

d_gene: NA
len: 13
abundance: NA
v_gene: TRBV12-3/TRBV12-4
CDR3aa: CASSFSSGNTIYF

d_gene: NA
len: 21
abundance: NA
v_gene: TRBV4-1
CDR3aa: CASSQEPYNPATLTYNSPLHF

d_gene: NA
len: 13
abundance: NA
v_gene: TRBV5-1
CDR3aa: CASRPGSGDTQYF

d_gene: NA
len: 14
abundance: NA
v_gene: TRBV27
CDR3aa: CASGLGGREKKLFF

d_gene: TRBD1
len: 14
abundance: NA
v_gene: TRBV18
CDR3aa: CASSRTGGKDTQYF

d_gene: NA
len: 15
abundance: NA
v_gene: TRBV18
CDR3aa: CASSPARARDSPLHF

d_gene: NA
len: 14
abundance: NA
v_gene: TRBV30
CDR3aa: CAWSLPGQIRGYTF

d_gene: TRBD1
len: 15
abundance: NA
v_gene: TRBV5-1
CDR3aa: CASSLDGTDNSPLHF

d_gene: NA
len: 14
abundance: NA
v_gene: TRBV19
CDR3aa: CASSITLRDSPLHF

d_gene: TRBD1
len: 14
abundance: NA
v_gene: TRBV3-1/TRBV3-2
CDR3aa: CASSDRGYNSPLHF

d_gene: TRBD2
len: 16
abundance: once
v_gene: TRBV3-1/TRBV3-2
CDR3aa: CASSLTSGGHTDTQYF

d_gene: TRBD1
len: 13
abundance: NA
v_gene: TRBV2
CDR3aa: CANRDRVTSPLHF

d_gene: NA
len: 14
abundance: NA
v_gene: TRBV7-8
CDR3aa: CASSLGLINEKLFF

d_gene: NA
len: 14
abundance: many
v_gene: TRBV5-4
CDR3aa: CASSFEDYQETQYF

d_gene: NA
len: 15
abundance: NA
v_gene: TRBV4-3
CDR3aa: CASSQVTGSFGGYTF

d_gene: NA
len: 15
abundance: NA
v_gene: TRBV24-1
CDR3aa: CATSLSGSNHNEQFF

d_gene: NA
len: 11
abundance: NA
v_gene: TRBV10-3
CDR3aa: CATRIDTEAFF

d_gene: NA
len: 17
abundance: once
v_gene: TRBV12-1
CDR3aa: CASSLRLDSTSTDTQYF

d_gene: NA
len: 14
abundance: NA
v_gene: TRBV7-3
CDR3aa: CASSLLGGLDTQYF

d_gene: NA
len: 14
abundance: NA
v_gene: TRBV9
CDR3aa: CASSPLATNEKLFF

d_gene: NA
len: 15
abundance: NA
v_gene: TRBV3-1/TRBV3-2
CDR3aa: CASSQEPVRRDTQYF

d_gene: NA
len: 13
abundance: NA
v_gene: TRBV6-5
CDR3aa: CASSYPDQETQYF

d_gene: NA
len: 15
abundance: NA
v_gene: TRBV4-1
CDR3aa: CASSQEWGLGQPQHF

d_gene: NA
len: 12
abundance: NA
v_gene: TRBV29-1
CDR3aa: CSGDNLNTEAFF

d_gene: NA
len: 20
abundance: NA
v_gene: TRBV5-1
CDR3aa: CASSLGGLDGLPANTGELFF

d_gene: NA
len: 13
abundance: NA
v_gene: TRBV6-2/TRBV6-3
CDR3aa: CASSFLQGRGYTF

d_gene: NA
len: 13
abundance: NA
v_gene: TRBV7-8
CDR3aa: CASSLGRADTQYF

d_gene: NA
len: 14
abundance: NA
v_gene: TRBV30
CDR3aa: CAWSWTGGGTEAFF

d_gene: NA
len: 16
abundance: NA
v_gene: TRBV5-1
CDR3aa: CASSSDSGVRGSPLHF

d_gene: TRBD1
len: 15
abundance: few
v_gene: TRBV18
CDR3aa: CASSPGQGAGYGYTF

d_gene: TRBD1
len: 13
abundance: NA
v_gene: TRBV7-2
CDR3aa: CASSRQGVEEQYF

d_gene: TRBD1
len: 15
abundance: NA
v_gene: TRBV6-5
CDR3aa: CASSTGQGITDTQYF

d_gene: TRBD2
len: 14
abundance: NA
v_gene: TRBV9
CDR3aa: CASSVSGVVDTQYF

d_gene: NA
len: 15
abundance: NA
v_gene: TRBV10-3
CDR3aa: CAISESTGSWETQYF

d_gene: NA
len: 13
abundance: once
v_gene: TRBV7-2
CDR3aa: CASSFSGDQPQHF

d_gene: NA
len: 15
abundance: NA
v_gene: TRBV12-1
CDR3aa: CASSLFRGPNYGYTF

d_gene: TRBD1
len: 18
abundance: few
v_gene: TRBV7-2
CDR3aa: CASSPGTGNSLAKNIQYF

d_gene: NA
len: 14
abundance: NA
v_gene: TRBV2
CDR3aa: CASSGSATNEKLFF

d_gene: NA
len: 17
abundance: NA
v_gene: TRBV9
CDR3aa: CASSPRRGAVSYNEQFF

d_gene: NA
len: 14
abundance: NA
v_gene: TRBV7-8
CDR3aa: CASSLGRGQETQYF

d_gene: TRBD1
len: 18
abundance: NA
v_gene: TRBV16
CDR3aa: CASSQLVERGQVDYGYTF

d_gene: TRBD1
len: 17
abundance: NA
v_gene: TRBV18
CDR3aa: CASSPRDSFSGANVLTF

d_gene: TRBD1
len: 17
abundance: NA
v_gene: TRBV4-1
CDR3aa: CASSQGQGQGSTTEAFF